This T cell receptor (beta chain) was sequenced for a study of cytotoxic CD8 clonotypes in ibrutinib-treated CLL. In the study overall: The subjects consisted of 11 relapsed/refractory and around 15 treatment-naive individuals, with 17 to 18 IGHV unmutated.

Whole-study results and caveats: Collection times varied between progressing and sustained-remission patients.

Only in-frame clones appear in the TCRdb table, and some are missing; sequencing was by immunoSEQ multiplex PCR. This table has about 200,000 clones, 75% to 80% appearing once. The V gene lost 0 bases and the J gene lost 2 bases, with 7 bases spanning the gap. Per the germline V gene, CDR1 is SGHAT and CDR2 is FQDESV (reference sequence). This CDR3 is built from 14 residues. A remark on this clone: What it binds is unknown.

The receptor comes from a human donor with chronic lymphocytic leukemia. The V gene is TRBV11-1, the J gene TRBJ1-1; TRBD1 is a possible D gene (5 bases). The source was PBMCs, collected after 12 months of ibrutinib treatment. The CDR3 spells CASSLARENTEAFF. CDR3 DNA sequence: TGTGCCAGCAGCTTAGCCAGGGAAAACACTGAAGCTTTCTTT. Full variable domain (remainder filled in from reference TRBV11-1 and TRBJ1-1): EAEVAQSPRYKITEKSQAVAFWCDPISGHATLYWYRQILGQGPELLVQFQDESVVDDSQLPKDRFSAERLKGVDSTLKIQPAELGDSAMYLCASSLARENTEAFFGQGTRLTVV.